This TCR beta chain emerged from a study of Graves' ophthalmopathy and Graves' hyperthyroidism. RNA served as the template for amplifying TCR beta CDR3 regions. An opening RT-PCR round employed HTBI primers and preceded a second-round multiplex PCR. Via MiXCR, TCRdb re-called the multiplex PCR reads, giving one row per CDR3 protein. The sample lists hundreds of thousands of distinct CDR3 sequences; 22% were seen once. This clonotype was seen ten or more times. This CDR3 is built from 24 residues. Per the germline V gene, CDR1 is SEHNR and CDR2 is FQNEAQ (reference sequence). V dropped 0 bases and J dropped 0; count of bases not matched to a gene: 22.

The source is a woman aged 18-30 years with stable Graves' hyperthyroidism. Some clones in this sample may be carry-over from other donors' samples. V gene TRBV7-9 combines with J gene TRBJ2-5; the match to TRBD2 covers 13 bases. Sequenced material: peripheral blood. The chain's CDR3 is CASSLAWVTKVLVGLAGYQETQYF. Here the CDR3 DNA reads TGTGCCAGCAGCTTAGCGTGGGTCACCAAAGTCCTCGTGGGACTAGCGGGATACCAAGAGACCCAGTACTTC.